The table lists the clone carrying this TCR beta chain with a count of one. Antigen: not known. The CDR3 extends over 13 amino acids. Trimming pared 5 bases from V and 9 bases from J, leaving 14 bases between. Germline assignment: CDR1 MNHEY and CDR2 SVGAGI. Those who donated were healthy bone marrow donors. The data were taken from a study of cytomegalovirus exposure and HLA in healthy donors. Study-level background: Drawn from HLA-typed donors, about 85 million unique TCRs were held in an early data release.

Whole-study findings and limits: In an earlier analysis, most TCR beta V segments were productive about 90% or about 30% of the time. Reported results showed that the classifier diagnosed cytomegalovirus status with high specificity and sensitivity.

The PCR ran on 60 Vbeta and 13 Jbeta primers. Clones were sequenced by immunoSEQ multiplex PCR, and TCRdb holds only the in-frame ones, with some missing. The sample has over 150,000 clones; about 81% are singletons. The clonotype comes from a woman under 30 in good health and CMV-seronegative. Sequencing used PBMCs. The chain is built from TRBV6-5 and TRBJ1-5; D is uncertain. In nucleotides, the CDR3 is TGTGCCAGCAGTCAACAGTTTATGATGCCCCAGCATTTT. This encodes CASSQQFMMPQHF.